The 3 T cell receptor beta chains in this list originate from one sample, sequenced in a study of shared clonotypes between healthy human individuals (dated by TCRdb to 2020 to 2021). Library method: the immunoSEQ multiplex PCR assay. TCRdb's version of the immuneACCESS table is confined to in-frame rearrangements and falls short of the full clone set. An unresolved V gene accounts for under half of the shortfall where checked; the remainder is of unknown origin. For this sample the table gives some 2.4 million clones, of which 90% to 95% were detected only once. The ten largest account for about 0.39% of the sample. The sequencing input was naive CD4+ T cells from PBMCs. In the paper's terms, the cell subset or site label means: CD45RA+ positively selected. The receptor source for this set is a man aged 18 to 35 in good health. Some clones in this sample may be carry-over from other donors' samples.

The V gene is TRBV9, the J gene TRBJ2-7; 8 nucleotides align to TRBD1. V trimming: 3 bases; J trimming: 5 bases; junction bases outside the gene matches: 4. The CDR3 spans 13 residues. CDR1 SGDLS and CDR2 YYNGEE come from the germline V gene. The CDR3: CASSGTGSDEQYF. Here the CDR3 DNA reads TGTGCCAGCAGCGGGACAGGGTCGGACGAGCAGTACTTC.

In DNA form, the CDR3 reads TGCGCCAGCAGCATGACTAGCGGGAGGGCAGGAAACATTCAGTACTTC. As protein: CASSMTSGRAGNIQYF. The chain joins TRBV5-1 to TRBJ2-4; 14 bases fit TRBD2. Germline V lookup: CDR1 SGHRS, CDR2 YFSETQ. The CDR3 runs to 16 residues. Unmatched junction bases numbered 6, after V lost 4 bases and J lost 6 bases. The complete variable domain, with remaining parts taken from reference TRBV5-1 and TRBJ2-4, reads KAGVTQTPRYLIKTRGQQVTLSCSPISGHRSVSWYQQTPGQGLQFLFEYFSETQRNKGNFPGRFSGRQFSNSRSEMNVSTLELGDSALYLCASSMTSGRAGNIQYFGAGTRLSVL.

V is TRBV5-1 and J is TRBJ2-2; D gene uncertain. CDR3 size: 13 residues. The germline gives CDR1 SGHRS, CDR2 YFSETQ. V lost 4 bases to trimming and J lost 2 bases, with 6 bases between them. The CDR3 sequence: CASSIVNTGELFF. CDR3 coding DNA: TGCGCCAGCAGCATCGTAAACACCGGGGAGCTGTTTTTT.